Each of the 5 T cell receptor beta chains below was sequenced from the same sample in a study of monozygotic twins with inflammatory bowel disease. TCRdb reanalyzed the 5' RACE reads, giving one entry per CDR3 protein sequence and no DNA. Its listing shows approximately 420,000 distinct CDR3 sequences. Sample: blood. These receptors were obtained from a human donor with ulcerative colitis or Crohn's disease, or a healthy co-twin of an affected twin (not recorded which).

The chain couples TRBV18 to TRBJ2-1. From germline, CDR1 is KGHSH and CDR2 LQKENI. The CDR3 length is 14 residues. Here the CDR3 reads CASSPAGVDNEQFF.

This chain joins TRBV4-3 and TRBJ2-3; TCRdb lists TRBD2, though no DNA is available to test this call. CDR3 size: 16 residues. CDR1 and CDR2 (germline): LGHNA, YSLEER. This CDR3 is CASSQDLGLRANTQYF.

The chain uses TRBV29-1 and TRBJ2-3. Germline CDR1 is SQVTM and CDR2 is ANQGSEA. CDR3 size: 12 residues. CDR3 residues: CSPKRGKDTQYF.

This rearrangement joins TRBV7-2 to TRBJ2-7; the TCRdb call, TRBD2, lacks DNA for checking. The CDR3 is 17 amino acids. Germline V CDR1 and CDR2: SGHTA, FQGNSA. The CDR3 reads CASSEVAGGVSPYEQYF.

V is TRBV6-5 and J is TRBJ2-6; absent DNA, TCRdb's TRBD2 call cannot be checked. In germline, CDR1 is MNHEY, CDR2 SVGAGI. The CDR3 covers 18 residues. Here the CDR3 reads CASLLGSGLSSGANVLTF.